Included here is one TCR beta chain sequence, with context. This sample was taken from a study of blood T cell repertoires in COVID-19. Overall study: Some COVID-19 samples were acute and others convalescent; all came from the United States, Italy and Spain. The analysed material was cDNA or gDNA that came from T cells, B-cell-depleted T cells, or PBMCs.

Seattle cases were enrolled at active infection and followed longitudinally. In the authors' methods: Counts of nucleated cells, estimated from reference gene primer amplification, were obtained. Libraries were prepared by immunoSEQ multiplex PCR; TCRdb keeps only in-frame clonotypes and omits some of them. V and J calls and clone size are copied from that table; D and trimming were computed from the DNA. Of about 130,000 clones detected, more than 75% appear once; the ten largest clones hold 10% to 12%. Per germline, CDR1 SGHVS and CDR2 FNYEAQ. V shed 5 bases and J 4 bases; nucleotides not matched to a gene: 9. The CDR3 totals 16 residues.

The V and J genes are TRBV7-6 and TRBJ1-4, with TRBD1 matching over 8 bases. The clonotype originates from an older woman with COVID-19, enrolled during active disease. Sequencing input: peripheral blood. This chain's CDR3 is CASSQTGGQGNEKLFF. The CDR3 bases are TGTGCCAGCAGCCAAACCGGCGGACAGGGTAATGAAAAACTGTTTTTT.